The 18 T cell receptor beta chains listed next were all sequenced from one sample in a study of CD8+ T cells in alopecia areata. The treatment is: oral pan-JAK inhibitor, 5-10 mg twice daily. The authors extracted RNA and reverse transcribed it into cDNA as the sequencing template. Assay: immunoSEQ multiplex PCR; the TCRdb copy retains only in-frame clones and omits some. The profile shows a few hundred thousand clones, about 40% of them singletons. This specimen consisted of CD4+ T cells sorted from blood, obtained around week 36, from a patient treated with tofacitinib. These receptor sequences come from a human donor with alopecia areata.

This clone came up a few times. The V call is TRBV2, the J call TRBJ2-5; 7 bases map to TRBD2. Germline V lookup: CDR1 SNHLY, CDR2 FYNNEI. With V trimmed by 7 bases and J by 5 bases, 13 bases remained unmatched. The CDR3 loop spans 15 amino acids. CDR3 sequence (DNA): TGTGCCAGCATTGCTAGCGGATCTTACGGGGAGACCCAGTACTTC. Residues: CASIASGSYGETQYF.

The chain employs TRBV5-1 and TRBJ2-1; 8 nucleotides match TRBD1. CDR1 is SGHRS and CDR2 is YFSETQ in the germline V gene. V gave up 1 base and J gave up 3 bases; unmatched junction bases: 3. The CDR3 is 15 residues long. In nucleotides, the CDR3 is TGCGCCAGCAGCTTGACGACAGGGGACTACAATGAGCAGTTCTTC. This encodes CASSLTTGDYNEQFF. Full variable domain (missing parts from reference TRBV5-1 and TRBJ2-1): KAGVTQTPRYLIKTRGQQVTLSCSPISGHRSVSWYQQTPGQGLQFLFEYFSETQRNKGNFPGRFSGRQFSNSRSEMNVSTLELGDSALYLCASSLTTGDYNEQFFGPGTRLTVL.

The chain is built from TRBV10-3 and TRBJ2-1; TRBD2 might be the D (6 bases). Trimming removed 0 bases from V and 0 bases from J, with 9 bases in between. This CDR3 is 16 amino acids long. The germline gives CDR1 ENHRY, CDR2 SYGVKD. CDR3 coding DNA: TGTGCCATCAGTGAGTCTCAAGCGGGCTCCTACAATGAGCAGTTCTTC. Protein sequence: CAISESQAGSYNEQFF.

This clone was picked up a small number of times. This chain links TRBV29-1 with TRBJ2-5; D is uncertain. Germline CDR1 and CDR2: SQVTM and ANQGSEA. Between the trimmed V and J ends, which lost 6 bases and 1 base, there was a span of 12 bases. The CDR3 has 13 residues. The CDR3 protein is CSVAPGLQETQYF. In nucleotides, the CDR3 is TGCAGCGTGGCCCCGGGTCTCCAAGAGACCCAGTACTTC.

This chain uses TRBV7-2 with TRBJ2-6; unclear D gene. Germline lookup yields CDR1 SGHTA and CDR2 FQGNSA. There are 14 residues in the CDR3. Trimming left V 0 bases short and J 3 bases short, with 3 bases between. The CDR3 is CASSLAGGANVLTF. CDR3 coding DNA: TGTGCCAGCAGCTTAGCCGGTGGGGCCAACGTCCTGACTTTC.

The V gene is TRBV30, the J gene TRBJ2-1; 10 positions match TRBD2. With 5 bases clipped from V and 7 bases from J, the junction kept 8 bases outside the gene matches. Germline CDR1 reads GTSNPN; CDR2 reads SVGIG (reference sequence). There are 14 residues in the CDR3. The DNA of the CDR3 is TGTGCCTGGTCCGGGACTAGCGTTAGGAATGAGCAGTTCTTC. Its translation: CAWSGTSVRNEQFF. Variable domain in full (rest from reference TRBV30 and TRBJ2-1): SQTIHQWPATLVQPVGSPLSLECTVEGTSNPNLYWYRQAAGRGLQLLFYSVGIGQISSEVPQNLSASRPQDRQFILSSKKLLLSDSGFYLCAWSGTSVRNEQFFGPGTRLTVL.

This clone was detected ten times or more. V usage is TRBV19 and J usage is TRBJ2-1, with D uncertain. Germline CDR1 is LNHDA and CDR2 is SQIVND (reference sequence). The CDR3 runs to 14 residues. V lost 9 bases and J 2 bases, leaving 14 bases between the germline ends. The CDR3, as DNA: TGTGCCAGCGCAAGGGCAACGACCTACAATGAGCAGTTCTTC. It yields the protein CASARATTYNEQFF.

This clone showed up just a few times. The CDR3 DNA reads as TGTGCCAGCAGTTTTCGACAGGGGGCGCAAACTAATGAAAAACTGTTTTTT. Encoded protein: CASSFRQGAQTNEKLFF. The chain uses TRBV28 and TRBJ1-4; 10 bases line up with TRBD1. The ends lost 3 bases at V and 1 base at J; junction bases unmatched: 5. Germline V gene sequence: CDR1 MDHEN, CDR2 SYDVKM. CDR3 length: 17 residues.

The V and J genes are TRBV19 and TRBJ2-1, with TRBD2 matching over 8 bases. The CDR3 runs to 13 residues. V lost 6 bases and J lost 8; bases outside the gene matches: 6. CDR1 LNHDA and CDR2 SQIVND come from the germline V gene (reference sequence). The CDR3 bases are TGTGCCAGTAGAGTAGCGGGACGGTATGAGCAGTTCTTC. Amino acids: CASRVAGRYEQFF. The full variable domain, with the rest looked up from reference TRBV19 and TRBJ2-1, is DGGITQSPKYLFRKEGQNVTLSCEQNLNHDAMYWYRQDPGQGLRLIYYSQIVNDFQKGDIAEGYSVSREKKESFPLTVTSAQKNPTAFYLCASRVAGRYEQFFGPGTRLTVL.

The chain joins TRBV29-1 to TRBJ2-1; 13 nucleotides agree with TRBD2. The V and J ends lost 6 bases and 8 bases, in that order; junction bases with no gene match: 10. The CDR3 is made up of 15 amino acids. In germline, CDR1 is SQVTM, CDR2 ANQGSEA. The CDR3 spells CSVRRGTSGVDEQFF. The CDR3 region has the DNA TGCAGCGTCCGCAGAGGGACTAGCGGGGTCGATGAGCAGTTCTTC.

In its sample, this clone was seen a few times. At the DNA level, this CDR3 is encoded by other sequences in the same sample as well. CDR3 region: CASSLSSYEQYF. DNA for the CDR3: TGTGCCAGCAGCTTAAGCAGCTACGAGCAGTACTTC. The chain has TRBV7-9 and TRBJ2-7; D not resolved. V was cut by 2 bases and J by 3 bases, with 5 bases left in between. CDR1 and CDR2 from the germline V gene are SEHNR and FQNEAQ (reference sequence). The CDR3 contains 12 residues.

This sequence joins TRBV18 and TRBJ1-5; 8 nucleotides match TRBD1. The CDR3 is 15 amino acids. Germline CDR1 and CDR2: KGHSH and LQKENI. V gave up 6 bases and J gave up 3 bases; unmatched junction bases: 7. CDR3 in DNA: TGTGCCAGCTCGCTGGACAGGGAGATCAATCAGCCCCAGCATTTT. This codes for CASSLDREINQPQHF.

This clone was detected a few times. V is TRBV6-5 and J is TRBJ2-3, with D unclear. V shed 0 bases and J shed 5 bases, with 6 bases lying between them. The germline V gene encodes CDR1 MNHEY and CDR2 SVGAGI. The CDR3 length is 13 residues. The CDR3 DNA follows: TGTGCCAGCAGTTACTCAGACGTAGATACGCAGTATTTT. Its translation: CASSYSDVDTQYF.

The chain combines TRBV4-3 with TRBJ2-3; TRBD1 might be the D (6 bases). The CDR3 contains 15 residues. Looked up from germline, CDR1 is LGHNA and CDR2 is YSLEER. Trimming removed 3 bases at V and 0 bases at J, with 10 bases between. The CDR3 is CASSQDTGSTDTQYF. The CDR3 DNA follows: TGCGCCAGCAGCCAGGACACAGGGAGCACAGATACGCAGTATTTT.

This clone was counted between two and nine times. The chain couples TRBV5-1 to TRBJ2-7; D gene uncertain. Germline V gene lookup returns CDR1 SGHRS and CDR2 YFSETQ. The CDR3 runs 13 residues. V was shortened by 4 bases and J by 3 bases, with 11 bases between the two germline ends. The CDR3 coding sequence is TGCGCCAGCAGCGTCCAGGAATACTACGAGCAGTACTTC. This sequence encodes CASSVQEYYEQYF. The entire variable domain, with the rest obtained from reference TRBV5-1 and TRBJ2-7, is as follows: KAGVTQTPRYLIKTRGQQVTLSCSPISGHRSVSWYQQTPGQGLQFLFEYFSETQRNKGNFPGRFSGRQFSNSRSEMNVSTLELGDSALYLCASSVQEYYEQYFGPGTRLTVT.

V gene TRBV6-5 combines with J gene TRBJ1-2, with TRBD1 as a possible D gene (5 bases). The CDR3 length is 15 residues. V shed 2 bases and J shed 5 bases, with 15 bases lying between them. CDR1 and CDR2 from the germline V gene are MNHEY and SVGAGI. CDR3 sequence (DNA): TGTGCCAGCAGTTACACCCCCAGGGTGAGGTATGGCTACACCTTC. As protein: CASSYTPRVRYGYTF.

In this sample, this clone turned up a few times. This chain connects TRBV6-1 to TRBJ2-2; the D gene is possibly TRBD2 (6 bases). The V gene lost 10 bases and the J gene lost 4 bases, with 19 bases spanning the gap. CDR1 is MNHNS, CDR2 SASEGT, per germline. The CDR3 has 15 residues. The CDR3 nucleotides are TGTGCCACCATCCCCCGGCGGGGACTCACCGGGGAGCTGTTTTTT. Amino acid sequence: CATIPRRGLTGELFF.

CDR3 sequence (DNA): TGTGCCAGCAGCGCCCGACAGATCAACACCGGGGAGCTGTTTTTT. Its translation: CASSARQINTGELFF. This chain connects TRBV14 to TRBJ2-2; TRBD1 is a possible D gene (5 bases). Germline V gene lookup returns CDR1 SGHDN and CDR2 FVKESK. V was shortened by 5 bases and J by 2 bases, with 12 bases between the two germline ends. There are 15 residues in the CDR3.